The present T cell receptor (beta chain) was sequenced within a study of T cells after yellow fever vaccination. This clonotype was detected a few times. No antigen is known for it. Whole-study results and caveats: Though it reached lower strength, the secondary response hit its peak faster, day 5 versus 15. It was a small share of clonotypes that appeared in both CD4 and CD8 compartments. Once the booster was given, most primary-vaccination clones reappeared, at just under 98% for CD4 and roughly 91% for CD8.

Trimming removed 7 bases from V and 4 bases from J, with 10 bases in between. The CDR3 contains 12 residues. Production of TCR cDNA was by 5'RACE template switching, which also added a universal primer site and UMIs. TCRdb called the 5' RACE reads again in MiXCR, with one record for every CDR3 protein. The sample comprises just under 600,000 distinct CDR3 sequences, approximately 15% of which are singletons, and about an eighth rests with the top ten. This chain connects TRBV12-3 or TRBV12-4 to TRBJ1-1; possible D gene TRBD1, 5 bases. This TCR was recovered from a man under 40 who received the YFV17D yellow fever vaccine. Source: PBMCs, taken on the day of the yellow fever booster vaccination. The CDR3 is CASTWGSTEAFF. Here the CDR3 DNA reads TGTGCCAGCACCTGGGGCAGCACTGAAGCTTTCTTT.